What follows describes a single T cell receptor beta chain. These data are taken from a study of shared clonotypes between healthy human individuals. Profiling relied on immunoSEQ multiplex PCR, and the TCRdb table lists in-frame clones only, not all of them. The sample gives about 2.3 million clones, approximately 93% of which show up once; approximately 0.4% is in the top ten. Trimming took off 6 bases at V and 4 bases at J, with 11 bases between the two ends. The CDR3 is 13 residues long. Germline assignment: CDR1 MNHNY and CDR2 SVGAGI (reference sequence). Sequencing input: naive CD4+ T cells from PBMCs. Sample subset: CD45RA+ positively selected. The source is a man between 18 and 29 years old in good health. Some clones in this sample may be carry-over from other donors' samples. J is TRBJ2-3 and V is TRBV6-6; TRBD2 might be the D (6 bases). The CDR3 here is CASSLGTSDTQYF. The DNA of the CDR3 is TGTGCCAGCAGCTTAGGGACTTCAGATACGCAGTATTTT.